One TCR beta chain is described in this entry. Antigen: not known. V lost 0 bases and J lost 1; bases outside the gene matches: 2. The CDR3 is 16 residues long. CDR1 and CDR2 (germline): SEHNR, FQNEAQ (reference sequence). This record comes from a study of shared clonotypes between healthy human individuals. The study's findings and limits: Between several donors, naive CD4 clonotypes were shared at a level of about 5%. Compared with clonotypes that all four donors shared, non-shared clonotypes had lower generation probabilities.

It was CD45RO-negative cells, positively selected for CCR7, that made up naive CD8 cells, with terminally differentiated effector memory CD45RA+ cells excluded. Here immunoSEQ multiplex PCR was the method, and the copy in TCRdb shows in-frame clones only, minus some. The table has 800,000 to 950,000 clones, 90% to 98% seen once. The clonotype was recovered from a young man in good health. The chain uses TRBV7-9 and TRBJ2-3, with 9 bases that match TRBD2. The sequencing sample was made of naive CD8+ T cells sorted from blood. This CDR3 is CASSLAASGGTDTQYF. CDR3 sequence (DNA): TGTGCCAGCAGCTTAGCGGCTAGCGGGGGCACAGATACGCAGTATTTT.